The clone carrying this T cell receptor (beta chain) was observed a few times. The data originate from a study of T-cell memory formation after mild COVID-19. This CDR3 contains 17 residues. Germline V gives CDR1 MDHEN, CDR2 SYDVKM. Trimming removed 2 bases from V and 5 bases from J, with 19 bases in between. Using its own MiXCR run on the 5' RACE reads, TCRdb lists one record per CDR3 protein. The table shows about 270,000 distinct CDR3 sequences, with under 20% occurring only once. This receptor was taken from a young man who had mild COVID-19 (a few samples of this study predate the infection). Cell type and time point are not known. This rearrangement joins TRBV28 to TRBJ1-5; D perhaps matches TRBD1 (5 bases). The sample was PBMCs or a T cell subset sorted from them (not recorded which). The CDR3 region is CASSLQSRRGRDQPQHF. For the CDR3, the DNA is TGTGCCAGCAGTTTACAATCCCGGCGGGGACGGGATCAGCCCCAGCATTTT.